By frequency in the sample, the clone carrying this T cell receptor beta chain is medium-sized. Its antigen is not known. Germline loops: CDR1 LNHDA, CDR2 SQIVND (reference sequence). V lost 5 bases and J lost 2, with 15 bases in between. The CDR3 totals 15 residues. This entry is derived from a study of T cells after posttransplantation cyclophosphamide. Using immunoSEQ multiplex PCR, the repertoire was profiled, and TCRdb retains in-frame clones only, with some absent. The sample counts roughly 9,900 clones, none seen once; the ten largest own 11% to 15%. Whole-study findings and limits: TRB clonality was highly associated with recipient CMV seropositivity and reactivation. Donor-recipient repertoire similarity was low at 1-2 months, rising over year one.

Cyclophosphamide on days +3 and +4 followed busulfan-fludarabine conditioning and a marrow graft. The chain uses TRBV19 and TRBJ1-1, with D unclear. This TCR derives from a female patient aged 40-50 years who received an allogeneic stem cell transplant from a related donor, was CMV-positive, and had no GVHD. A share of the T cells may be of graft donor origin. Sequenced here: PBMCs, sampled after allogeneic stem cell transplant with posttransplant cyclophosphamide. The chain's CDR3 is CASSARGFVNTEAFF. CDR3 DNA sequence: TGTGCCAGTAGTGCCCGGGGATTCGTAAACACTGAAGCTTTCTTT.